Below are 26 T cell receptor beta chains sequenced from a single sample in a study of blood T cell repertoires in COVID-19. Data came from immunoSEQ multiplex PCR; TCRdb stores just in-frame clones and leaves some out. Here the sample spans some 70,000 clones, approximately 89% being singletons. Sequencing was done on a sample of peripheral blood. These receptors all stem from a human donor in a cohort sampled during active COVID-19.

The chain recombines TRBV21-1 with TRBJ2-7; whether TRBD1, the table's D call, matches the DNA was not checked. TRBV21-1 has pseudogene status. CDR3 size: 16 residues. The CDR3 region has the DNA TGTGCCAGCAGCAGAAACCCGGGACAGGGGACCTACGAGCAGTACTTC. Its translation is CASSRNPGQGTYEQYF.

The chain is built from TRBV30 and TRBJ1-2; a possible D gene is TRBD1 (6 bases). The CDR3 extends over 13 amino acids. V lost 3 bases to trimming and J lost 6 bases, with 14 bases between them. The V gene's germline CDR1 is GTSNPN and CDR2 SVGIG (reference sequence). The CDR3 region is CAWRGTRDNGYTF. DNA for the CDR3: TGTGCCTGGAGAGGGACCCGGGACAATGGCTACACCTTC.

This clone was seen more than once but under ten times. This chain joins TRBV6-5 and TRBJ1-2; TRBD1 might be the D (6 bases). Trimming shortened V by 5 bases and J by 6 bases, and 13 bases separated the two germline ends. This CDR3 is 13 amino acids long. The germline gives CDR1 MNHEY, CDR2 SVGAGI. CDR3 nucleotides: TGTGCCAGCAGTCCCCAGGGGATCCATGGCTACACCTTC. Translation gives CASSPQGIHGYTF.

This chain connects TRBV10-2 to TRBJ2-7, with 9 nucleotides matching TRBD2. Germline CDR1 is WSHSY and CDR2 is SAAADI. The CDR3 spans 15 residues. V was clipped by 4 bases and J by 2 bases; unmatched bases: 6. The CDR3, as DNA: TGCGCCAGCAGTGGAACTAGCGGGTACCCCTACGAGCAGTACTTC. This encodes CASSGTSGYPYEQYF.

The V call is TRBV29-1, the J call TRBJ2-2; the D gene is possibly TRBD2 (6 bases). The CDR3 totals 15 residues. Germline CDR1 SQVTM, CDR2 ANQGSEA. Trimming took 6 bases from V and 7 from J, leaving 21 bases between them. CDR3 DNA sequence: TGCAGCGTGAGGGGCGTATGGGGAGGTCACGGGGAGCTGTTTTTT. Amino acids: CSVRGVWGGHGELFF.

This chain connects TRBV7-6 to TRBJ1-1; possibly TRBD1 for D (5 bases). CDR1 is SGHVS and CDR2 is FNYEAQ in the germline V gene. The germline V and J ends were trimmed by 1 base and 4 bases, with 16 bases remaining between them. The CDR3 contains 16 residues. CDR3 amino acids: CASSLGPAGQSTEAFF. The CDR3 coding sequence is TGTGCCAGCAGCTTAGGCCCGGCGGGGCAGAGCACTGAAGCTTTCTTT.

V is TRBV4-1 and J is TRBJ1-3; D might be TRBD1 (6 bases). CDR1 is MGHRA and CDR2 is YSYEKL in the germline V gene. The V gene lost 2 bases and the J gene lost 4 bases, with 12 bases spanning the gap. The CDR3 consists of 15 residues. The CDR3 bases are TGCGCCAGCAGCCAAAGAACAGGGACGGGAAACACCATATATTTT. Amino acid sequence: CASSQRTGTGNTIYF.

This clone has only one observation. The V and J genes are TRBV18 and TRBJ1-4; D gene uncertain. V was shortened by 6 bases and J by 8 bases, with 13 bases between the two germline ends. CDR3 length: 13 amino acids. Germline CDR1 KGHSH, CDR2 LQKENI. The CDR3 loop is CASSPRREEKLFF. The CDR3 DNA reads TGTGCCAGCTCGCCTCGCCGGGAGGAAAAACTGTTTTTT.

This clone was seen more than once but under ten times. This chain's CDR3 is CASSVASLGEQYF. As DNA, the CDR3 is TGTGCCAGCAGCGTGGCCTCCCTAGGCGAGCAGTACTTC. The chain couples TRBV9 to TRBJ2-7; D unresolved. V was trimmed by 2 bases and J by 6 bases, leaving 12 bases between them. Germline values: CDR1 SGDLS, CDR2 YYNGEE. The CDR3 runs 13 residues.

The chain links TRBV9 to TRBJ2-7; 9 nucleotides agree with TRBD1. This CDR3 is 15 amino acids long. CDR1 is SGDLS, CDR2 YYNGEE, per germline. The ends lost 3 bases at V and 1 base at J; junction bases unmatched: 5. The DNA for the CDR3 is TGTGCCAGCAGCGCTCGCGGGACAGGGTCCTACGAGCAGTACTTC. As protein: CASSARGTGSYEQYF.

The chain uses TRBV9 and TRBJ2-3, with TRBD2 identical over 9 bases. Losses at the gene ends were 0 bases for V and 3 bases for J; bases not matched to a gene: 2. The length of the CDR3 is 15 residues. From germline, CDR1 is SGDLS and CDR2 YYNGEE. The CDR3 DNA reads TGTGCCAGCAGCGTAGGCGGGAGGGGAACAGATACGCAGTATTTT. It yields the protein CASSVGGRGTDTQYF.

CDR3 sequence (DNA): TGTGCCAGCAGGCCGCTAGCGGGAGATCTTCGAGGTACAGATACGCAGTATTTT. Its translation: CASRPLAGDLRGTDTQYF. The V gene is TRBV28, the J gene TRBJ2-3, with TRBD2 matching over 10 bases. Germline-derived CDR1 and CDR2 are MDHEN and SYDVKM. The trim removed 6 bases at V and 3 bases at J, leaving 15 bases unmatched. The CDR3 has 18 residues.

The rearrangement joins TRBV7-6 to TRBJ2-7, with unresolved D. The CDR3 length is 15 residues. The V gene's germline CDR1 is SGHVS and CDR2 FNYEAQ. Trimming cost V 5 bases and J 0 bases, with 14 bases left between them. CDR3 DNA sequence: TGTGCCAGCAGCCCTGGCCCCGTAAGCTCCTACGAGCAGTACTTC. It codes for CASSPGPVSSYEQYF.

This clone was counted a single time. The chain recombines TRBV18 with TRBJ2-3; TRBD1 matches at 9 bases. CDR1 and CDR2 (germline): KGHSH, LQKENI. Germline trimming cut 1 base from V and 0 bases from J; bases unmatched to any gene: 5. The CDR3 totals 17 residues. The CDR3 region has the DNA TGTGCCAGCTCACCACGTGACAGGGGGTCTAGCACAGATACGCAGTATTTT. It encodes CASSPRDRGSSTDTQYF.

The chain carries TRBV5-1 and TRBJ2-3; possible D gene TRBD2, 5 bases. Trimming pared 2 bases from V and 2 bases from J, leaving 9 bases between. The CDR3 loop spans 14 amino acids. The V gene's germline CDR1 is SGHRS and CDR2 YFSETQ. The DNA of the CDR3 is TGCGCCAGCAGCTTAGGTCGGGACACAGATACGCAGTATTTT. Its translation: CASSLGRDTDTQYF.

The sample holds one count of this clone. The gene calls are TRBV4-3 and TRBJ1-2; D is possibly TRBD1 (6 bases). The V gene's germline CDR1 is LGHNA and CDR2 YSLEER. The CDR3 sequence is 15 residues long. V lost 1 base to trimming and J lost 8 bases, with 17 bases between them. CDR3 DNA: TGCGCCAGCAGCCAAGCCGAAAGGACAGCGTCGGGCTACACCTTC. It codes for CASSQAERTASGYTF.

V usage is TRBV7-8 and J usage is TRBJ1-1, with 8 positions matching TRBD1. Germline V lookup: CDR1 SGHVS, CDR2 FQNEAQ. V lost 4 bases and J lost 5; bases outside the gene matches: 0. This CDR3 is 12 amino acids long. CDR3 sequence (DNA): TGTGCCAGCAGCTGGACAGGGACTGAAGCTTTCTTT. Amino acids: CASSWTGTEAFF.

This sequence joins TRBV2 and TRBJ1-6; TRBD1 might be the D (5 bases). The germline V and J ends were trimmed by 5 bases and 4 bases, with 12 bases remaining between them. This CDR3 comprises 15 residues. Germline assignment: CDR1 SNHLY and CDR2 FYNNEI. This CDR3 is CASSQTADYNSPLHF. The CDR3 nucleotides are TGTGCCAGCAGTCAGACAGCCGATTATAATTCACCCCTCCACTTT.

As to this clone: A junction end diverges from the germline sequence, so it may reflect a read error. The V call is TRBV28, the J call TRBJ1-1; D call uncertain. Germline lookup yields CDR1 MDHEN and CDR2 SYDVKM. The CDR3 spans 13 residues. The CDR3 DNA sequence: TGTGCCAGCAGTTTTCAGCGAATATCTCGAAGTTGGTTT. This encodes CASSFQRISRSWF.

The gene calls are TRBV28 and TRBJ2-7; 11 bases fit TRBD2. The CDR3 contains 14 residues. The germline gives CDR1 MDHEN, CDR2 SYDVKM. J gave up 7 bases and V 11 bases, and 13 bases lay outside the gene matches. CDR3: CASAPASGRREQYF. The CDR3 coding sequence is TGTGCCTCAGCACCGGCTAGCGGGAGGCGGGAGCAGTACTTC. Looking up the rest from reference TRBV28 and TRBJ2-7 gives the full variable domain: DVKVTQSSRYLVKRTGEKVFLECVQDMDHENMFWYRQDPGLGLRLIYFSYDVKMKEKGDIPEGYSVSREKKERFSLILESASTNQTSMYLCASAPASGRREQYFGPGTRLTVT.

The chain is built from TRBV24-1 and TRBJ1-1; 10 positions agree with TRBD1. The CDR3 has 15 residues. With V trimmed by 4 bases and J by 1 base, 2 bases remained unmatched. Germline V lookup: CDR1 KGHDR, CDR2 SFDVKD. CDR3 residues: CATSEGTGENTEAFF. The CDR3 region has the DNA TGTGCCACCAGTGAGGGGACAGGGGAGAACACTGAAGCTTTCTTT.

V and J are TRBV28 and TRBJ2-7; 9 bases align to TRBD1. Germline assignment: CDR1 MDHEN and CDR2 SYDVKM. This CDR3 contains 14 residues. With V trimmed by 8 bases and J by 2 bases, 7 bases remained unmatched. CDR3 loop: CASLAGDRAYEQYF. Written as DNA, the CDR3 is TGTGCCAGCTTAGCAGGGGACAGGGCCTACGAGCAGTACTTC. The full variable domain, its missing parts supplied by reference TRBV28 and TRBJ2-7, is DVKVTQSSRYLVKRTGEKVFLECVQDMDHENMFWYRQDPGLGLRLIYFSYDVKMKEKGDIPEGYSVSREKKERFSLILESASTNQTSMYLCASLAGDRAYEQYFGPGTRLTVT.

The J gene is TRBJ2-3, the V gene TRBV5-1; maybe TRBD1 (6 bases). The length of the CDR3 is 15 residues. The germline V and J ends were trimmed by 2 bases and 1 base, with 11 bases remaining between them. The germline V gene encodes CDR1 SGHRS and CDR2 YFSETQ. CDR3 amino acids: CASSFLQGGTDTQYF. CDR3 sequence (DNA): TGCGCCAGCAGCTTTTTACAGGGTGGCACAGATACGCAGTATTTT.

This clone was recorded once. The genes are TRBV6-2 or TRBV6-3 and TRBJ2-2; TRBD1 matches 9 bases. Per the germline V gene, CDR1 is MNHEY and CDR2 is SVGEGT. The V gene end was trimmed by 5 bases and the J gene end by 5 bases; junction bases not matched to a gene: 9. The CDR3 is 16 residues long. CDR3 in DNA: TGTGCCAGCAGTACGCGGGACAGGGTCAGAACCGGGGAGCTGTTTTTT. Its protein product is CASSTRDRVRTGELFF.

This rearrangement joins TRBV5-1 to TRBJ1-2; D ambiguous. CDR3 length: 13 amino acids. V was shortened by 5 bases and J by 4 bases, with 12 bases between the two germline ends. The germline V gene has CDR1 SGHRS and CDR2 YFSETQ. The CDR3 region is CASRPTDLYGYTF. The CDR3 DNA sequence: TGCGCCAGCAGACCAACAGACCTCTATGGCTACACCTTC.

The rearrangement joins TRBV7-2 to TRBJ2-7; 7 nucleotides match TRBD2. Per the germline V gene, CDR1 is SGHTA and CDR2 is FQGNSA. The CDR3 consists of 13 residues. V lost 5 bases to trimming and J lost 7 bases; unmatched junction nucleotides: 8. The CDR3 sequence: CASSVPAAGEQYF. CDR3 DNA sequence: TGTGCCAGCAGCGTCCCCGCAGCGGGGGAGCAGTACTTC.